The 27 T cell receptor beta chains below all came from one sample that was sequenced in a study of cytomegalovirus exposure and HLA in healthy donors. PCR employed 60 Vbeta and 13 Jbeta primers. Profiling relied on immunoSEQ multiplex PCR, and the TCRdb table lists in-frame clones only, not all of them. The data show about 38,000 clones, approximately 70% seen once. Sample: PBMCs. These receptors originate from a young man in good health and CMV-seronegative.

This clone appeared a few times. V gene TRBV18 combines with J gene TRBJ1-4; 8 bases match TRBD1. The ends lost 3 bases at V and 7 bases at J; junction bases unmatched: 4. Germline V gene data show CDR1 as KGHSH and CDR2 as LQKENI. The CDR3 totals 14 residues. The CDR3 protein is CASSPDRVGEKLFF. CDR3 nucleotide sequence: TGTGCCAGCTCACCGGACAGGGTGGGTGAAAAACTGTTTTTT.

This chain joins TRBV7-8 and TRBJ2-7; 9 positions agree with TRBD1. Germline V lookup: CDR1 SGHVS, CDR2 FQNEAQ. V was clipped by 5 bases and J by 3 bases; unmatched bases: 8. This CDR3 has 15 residues. The CDR3 DNA reads as TGTGCCAGCAGCGTCGGGACAGGGAACAACTACGAGCAGTACTTC. Translating it yields CASSVGTGNNYEQYF.

The J gene is TRBJ2-7, the V gene TRBV5-1; TRBD1 agrees at 7 bases. J lost 5 bases, V lost 3 bases, and 2 bases had no gene match. Germline V CDR1 and CDR2: SGHRS, YFSETQ. The CDR3 has 12 residues. As DNA, the CDR3 is TGCGCCAGCAGCTCGGACAGGAACGAGCAGTACTTC. Translation: CASSSDRNEQYF.

This sequence joins TRBV2 and TRBJ1-2; weak D call: TRBD1 (5 bases). The ends were cut back, 2 bases at V and 4 bases at J, with 20 bases in the middle. Per the germline V gene, CDR1 is SNHLY and CDR2 is FYNNEI. This CDR3 is 17 amino acids long. The CDR3 loop reads CASSEIPFGRAGYGYTF. The CDR3 coding sequence is TGTGCCAGCAGTGAAATCCCCTTTGGCAGGGCAGGCTATGGCTACACCTTC.

The chain joins TRBV4-1 to TRBJ1-5; 7 bases map to TRBD1. CDR1 MGHRA and CDR2 YSYEKL come from the germline V gene. CDR3 length: 15 amino acids. The trim removed 1 base at V and 3 bases at J, leaving 3 bases unmatched. CDR3 DNA: TGCGCCAGCAGCCAAGGACAGGGTGTCAATCAGCCCCAGCATTTT. Its translation: CASSQGQGVNQPQHF.

This chain uses TRBV2 with TRBJ2-1, with 7 bases identical to TRBD2. CDR1 is SNHLY, CDR2 FYNNEI, per germline. V lost 0 bases to trimming and J lost 15 bases; unmatched junction nucleotides: 11. The CDR3 is 14 residues long. CDR3 DNA sequence: TGTGCCAGCAGTGAAGCCGGACTATATGGCGGGGGGTTCTTC. It codes for CASSEAGLYGGGFF. The full variable domain, with the rest looked up from reference TRBV2 and TRBJ2-1, is EPEVTQTPSHQVTQMGQEVILRCVPISNHLYFYWYRQILGQKVEFLVSFYNNEISEKSEIFDDQFSVERPDGSNFTLKIRSTKLEDSAMYFCASSEAGLYGGGFFGPGTRLTVL.

V gene TRBV7-9 combines with J gene TRBJ1-1, with TRBD1 matching 9 bases. V lost 5 bases and J lost 10; bases outside the gene matches: 8. Germline V gene data show CDR1 as SEHNR and CDR2 as FQNEAQ (reference sequence). CDR3 length: 13 residues. CDR3 coding DNA: TGTGCCAGCAGCCCGGGACAGGGAAGTTTAGCTTTCTTT. Encoded protein: CASSPGQGSLAFF.

The chain links TRBV18 to TRBJ2-1; tentatively, D is TRBD2 (6 bases). The V end lost 3 bases, the J end lost 8 bases, and 17 bases lay between the germline ends. Per germline, CDR1 KGHSH and CDR2 LQKENI. The length of the CDR3 is 15 residues. The CDR3 reads CASSPGTSGFDEQFF. The DNA for the CDR3 is TGTGCCAGCTCACCCGGGACTTCGGGTTTCGATGAGCAGTTCTTC.

The chain combines TRBV28 with TRBJ1-2; D remains ambiguous. CDR3 size: 12 residues. V was trimmed by 6 bases and J by 8 bases, leaving 13 bases between them. Per germline, CDR1 MDHEN and CDR2 SYDVKM. CDR3 bases: TGTGCCAGCAGCTCCATCGTTCAGGGCTACACCTTC. It encodes CASSSIVQGYTF.

This clone was found a few times. Compared with germline, one end of the junction differs, possibly owing to a read error. V gene TRBV7-7 combines with J gene TRBJ2-7; D gene ambiguous. This CDR3 region has 16 residues. CDR1 and CDR2 (germline): SSHAT, FNYEAQ (reference sequence). The CDR3 region is CASSFRSPDRSYEQYF. For the CDR3, the DNA is TGTGCTAGCAGCTTTAGGAGCCCGGATCGCTCCTACGAGCAGTACTTC. Together with reference TRBV7-7 and TRBJ2-7, the CDR3 gives the full variable domain: GAGVSQSPRYKVTKRGQDVTLRCDPISSHATLYWYQQALGQGPEFLTYFNYEAQPDKSGLPSDRFSAERPEGSISTLTIQRTEQRDSAMYRCASSFRSPDRSYEQYFGPGTRLTVT.

In its sample, this clone was seen a few times. The chain employs TRBV5-5 and TRBJ2-7; 9 bases are a match to TRBD1. CDR1 is SGHKS, CDR2 YYEKEE, per germline (reference sequence). With V trimmed by 2 bases and J by 4 bases, 4 bases remained unmatched. The CDR3 is made up of 14 amino acids. The CDR3 loop is CASSLVQGAYEQYF. As DNA, the CDR3 is TGTGCCAGCAGCTTAGTACAGGGGGCTTACGAGCAGTACTTC.

This clone has only one observation. V is TRBV25-1 and J is TRBJ2-1, with TRBD1 matching over 7 bases. In germline, CDR1 is MGHDK, CDR2 SYGVNS. CDR3 length equals 14 residues. V lost 2 bases, J lost 9 bases, and 7 bases stayed unmatched. This CDR3 reads CASSETGAGGEQFF. The CDR3 DNA follows: TGTGCCAGCAGTGAAACCGGGGCAGGGGGTGAGCAGTTCTTC.

The rearrangement links TRBV25-1 to TRBJ2-1, with D possibly being TRBD2 (6 bases). Germline lookup yields CDR1 MGHDK and CDR2 SYGVNS. The CDR3 has 13 amino acids. Trimming took 5 bases from V and 5 from J, leaving 10 bases between them. The CDR3 bases are TGTGCCAGCAGTCCCCGGGGGAACAATGAGCAGTTCTTC. The encoded protein is CASSPRGNNEQFF.

The V and J genes are TRBV28 and TRBJ1-1; no clear D. The CDR3 contains 11 residues. CDR1 is MDHEN and CDR2 is SYDVKM in the germline V gene. Trimming removed 7 bases at V and 0 bases at J, with 3 bases between. The CDR3 bases are TGTGCCAGCAACATGAACACTGAAGCTTTCTTT. Its translation is CASNMNTEAFF.

The V call is TRBV29-1, the J call TRBJ2-7; D uncertain. The V gene's germline CDR1 is SQVTM and CDR2 ANQGSEA. The CDR3 has 11 amino acids. The CDR3 spells CSEEPSYEQYF. The CDR3 region has the DNA TGCAGTGAGGAACCCTCCTACGAGCAGTACTTC.

This clone showed up just a few times. The gene calls are TRBV4-2 and TRBJ2-1; 10 bases are a match to TRBD2. The V gene end was trimmed by 0 bases and the J gene end by 8 bases; junction bases not matched to a gene: 7. The germline CDR1 and CDR2 sequences are LGHNA and YNFKEQ. The CDR3 is made up of 16 amino acids. This CDR3 is CASSQETAGGFDEQFF. The CDR3 DNA sequence: TGTGCCAGCAGCCAAGAGACAGCGGGAGGGTTTGATGAGCAGTTCTTC.

The chain couples TRBV28 to TRBJ1-5; no firm D call. The V end lost 6 bases, the J end lost 0 bases, and 15 bases lay between the germline ends. Germline CDR1 is MDHEN and CDR2 is SYDVKM. The CDR3 runs to 16 residues. DNA of the CDR3: TGTGCCAGCAGCCAACTCGCGGGGTATAGCAATCAGCCCCAGCATTTT. Amino acid sequence: CASSQLAGYSNQPQHF.

The J gene is TRBJ2-2, the V gene TRBV2; TRBD1 matches 8 bases. This CDR3 has 14 residues. The junction had 6 bases not matched to a gene; V was cut back by 5 bases and J by 7 bases. Per the germline V gene, CDR1 is SNHLY and CDR2 is FYNNEI. CDR3 region: CASSYQGANGELFF. The CDR3 DNA reads as TGTGCCAGCAGTTACCAGGGGGCGAACGGGGAGCTGTTTTTT.

The rearrangement uses TRBV5-8 and TRBJ2-5, with TRBD2 matching 10 bases. The length of the CDR3 is 16 residues. J was trimmed by 0 bases and V by 4 bases; bases with no gene match: 6. Germline-derived CDR1 and CDR2 are SGHTS and YDEGEE. The CDR3 region is CASSRASGGYQETQYF. CDR3 coding DNA: TGTGCCAGCAGCCGTGCTAGCGGGGGATACCAAGAGACCCAGTACTTC.

The chain recombines TRBV13 with TRBJ2-3; 9 positions match TRBD2. This CDR3 comprises 15 residues. Germline values: CDR1 PRHDT, CDR2 FYEKMQ (reference sequence). Trimming took 5 bases from V and 3 from J; bases not matched to a gene: 6. CDR3 bases: TGTGCCAGCAGCCCCCTAGCGGGGACGACAGATACGCAGTATTTT. The encoded protein is CASSPLAGTTDTQYF.

V and J are TRBV19 and TRBJ1-4; no clear D gene. Trimming shortened V by 10 bases and J by 3 bases, and 15 bases separated the two germline ends. In germline, CDR1 is LNHDA, CDR2 SQIVND (reference sequence). The CDR3 sequence is 14 residues long. CDR3 protein: CATLRRAPNEKLFF. CDR3 in DNA: TGTGCCACCCTTAGGAGGGCTCCTAATGAAAAACTGTTTTTT.

The V call is TRBV6-5, the J call TRBJ1-1, with D tentatively TRBD1 (6 bases). The CDR3 is made up of 14 amino acids. Trimming pared 7 bases from V and 1 base from J, leaving 13 bases between. The V gene's germline CDR1 is MNHEY and CDR2 SVGAGI. CDR3 nucleotide sequence: TGTGCCAGCAATCGTGGACAGACGAACACTGAAGCTTTCTTT. Translated, it gives CASNRGQTNTEAFF.

The chain has TRBV27 and TRBJ2-5, with D perhaps TRBD2 (6 bases). V was shortened by 5 bases and J by 5 bases, with 15 bases between the two germline ends. This CDR3 spans 14 amino acids. Germline values: CDR1 MNHEY, CDR2 SMNVEV (reference sequence). The CDR3 DNA is TGTGCCAGCAGTCCTCTGGGGGGACCGGAGACCCAGTACTTC. Protein product: CASSPLGGPETQYF.

In this sample, this clone turned up a few times. This chain joins TRBV6-5 and TRBJ2-7, with D possibly TRBD2 on 6 matching bases. Germline CDR1 is MNHEY and CDR2 is SVGAGI. CDR3 length equals 14 residues. Trimming cost V 0 bases and J 3 bases, with 9 bases left between them. The CDR3 protein is CASSYSGEVYEQYF. DNA for the CDR3: TGTGCCAGCAGTTACTCGGGGGAGGTCTACGAGCAGTACTTC.

The sample holds a few counts of this clone. The chain links TRBV6-6 to TRBJ1-2, with 9 nucleotides matching TRBD1. Germline V gene data show CDR1 as MNHNY and CDR2 as SVGAGI (reference sequence). This CDR3 spans 15 amino acids. V was pared by 2 bases and J by 7 bases, with 8 bases of the junction left unmatched. Here the CDR3 reads CASSYDGQGFGGYTF. CDR3 DNA: TGTGCCAGCAGTTACGATGGACAGGGGTTTGGTGGCTACACCTTC.

The genes are TRBV14 and TRBJ2-1, with 9 bases identical to TRBD1. The length of the CDR3 is 15 residues. V dropped 5 bases and J dropped 6; count of bases not matched to a gene: 8. Germline lookup yields CDR1 SGHDN and CDR2 FVKESK. This CDR3 is CASSTGTGLRNEQFF. The CDR3 coding sequence is TGTGCCAGCAGCACCGGGACAGGGCTTCGCAATGAGCAGTTCTTC.

The V call is TRBV4-2, the J call TRBJ2-1; 11 bases line up with TRBD2. CDR1 LGHNA and CDR2 YNFKEQ come from the germline V gene. After removal of 2 bases from V and 10 bases from J, the junction contained 13 bases not matched to a gene. The CDR3 is 17 amino acids. CDR3 sequence reads: CASSQNGASGGLGEQFF. Written as DNA, the CDR3 is TGTGCCAGCAGCCAAAATGGAGCTAGCGGGGGGCTAGGGGAGCAGTTCTTC.